These 24 T cell receptor beta chains were all obtained from the same sample, sequenced in a study of blood T cell repertoires in COVID-19. This table comes from immunoSEQ multiplex PCR, and its TCRdb copy is limited to in-frame clones, with some not included. The sample has about 95,000 clones, around 87% seen once; the top ten hold approximately 18%. Sequencing was carried out using peripheral blood. These TCRs come from a human donor in a cohort sampled during active COVID-19.

The chain uses TRBV30 and TRBJ1-1, with D uncertain. CDR1 and CDR2 (germline): GTSNPN, SVGIG (reference sequence). The CDR3 contains 13 residues. V lost 0 bases and J 7 bases, leaving 12 bases between the germline ends. The CDR3 region is CAWSVGSTREAFF. The CDR3, as DNA: TGTGCCTGGAGTGTGGGCAGTACCCGTGAAGCTTTCTTT.

This clone was seen only once. The chain carries TRBV3-1 (or the pseudogene TRBV3-2) and TRBJ2-7; D is possibly TRBD2 (6 bases). Trimming left V 3 bases short and J 4 bases short, with 10 bases between. This CDR3 comprises 13 residues. The germline V gene has CDR1 LGHDT and CDR2 YNNKEL (reference sequence). The CDR3 loop reads CASSQGTVYEQYF. CDR3 in DNA: TGTGCCAGCAGCCAGGGGACTGTTTACGAGCAGTACTTC.

The chain has TRBV6-2 or TRBV6-3 and TRBJ1-1, with TRBD1 matching 10 bases. The CDR3 totals 19 residues. Germline CDR1 reads MNHEY; CDR2 reads SVGEGT. With V trimmed by 4 bases and J by 5 bases, 19 bases remained unmatched. CDR3: CASSLTGDRGRGRRTEAFF. In DNA form, the CDR3 reads TGTGCCAGCAGTTTAACTGGGGACAGGGGTAGGGGTCGAAGGACTGAAGCTTTCTTT.

This clone has just one count. This chain links TRBV5-1 with TRBJ2-5, with 8 bases that match TRBD2. Germline CDR1 reads SGHRS; CDR2 reads YFSETQ. Trimming cost V 2 bases and J 1 base; bases outside gene matches: 10. The length of the CDR3 is 17 residues. The CDR3 nucleotides are TGCGCCAGCAGCTTTCCTAATCGCGGGGGGCCCCAAGAGACCCAGTACTTC. Translation: CASSFPNRGGPQETQYF.

The V call is TRBV7-9, the J call TRBJ1-5; 7 bases agree with TRBD1. CDR1 and CDR2 from the germline V gene are SEHNR and FQNEAQ (reference sequence). With 3 bases clipped from V and 2 bases from J, the junction kept 1 base outside the gene matches. This CDR3 has 14 residues. The CDR3, as DNA: TGTGCCAGCAGCTTCGGACAGGGCAATCAGCCCCAGCATTTT. Its translation: CASSFGQGNQPQHF.

The V gene is TRBV5-1, the J gene TRBJ2-7, with D possibly TRBD2 on 5 matching bases. The germline V and J ends were trimmed by 1 base and 3 bases, with 14 bases remaining between them. Germline assignment: CDR1 SGHRS and CDR2 YFSETQ. The CDR3 length is 15 residues. The CDR3 DNA reads as TGCGCCAGCAGCTTGTTTCTGACTGAGGGCTACGAGCAGTACTTC. This codes for CASSLFLTEGYEQYF.

The chain is built from TRBV2 and TRBJ1-2; 7 positions match TRBD1. V gave up 3 bases and J gave up 4 bases; unmatched junction bases: 11. Germline V lookup: CDR1 SNHLY, CDR2 FYNNEI. The CDR3 runs 16 residues. DNA of the CDR3: TGTGCCAGCAGTGACCTAGAGGGGGCGCGGGGCTATGGCTACACCTTC. Encoded protein: CASSDLEGARGYGYTF.

The chain joins TRBV2 to TRBJ2-7; maybe TRBD1 (6 bases). V was clipped by 4 bases and J by 6 bases, with 19 bases between them. The CDR3 has 15 residues. CDR1 SNHLY and CDR2 FYNNEI come from the germline V gene. CDR3 nucleotide sequence: TGTGCCAGCAGTGCAGGGGCGGCGGCCGATCCCGAGCAGTACTTC. Translated: CASSAGAAADPEQYF.

This chain joins TRBV27 and TRBJ2-1; 8 positions match TRBD2. The CDR3 length is 16 residues. J lost 0 bases, V lost 4 bases, and 5 bases had no gene match. CDR1 MNHEY and CDR2 SMNVEV come from the germline V gene (reference sequence). CDR3 region: CASSSQRGSSYNEQFF. The DNA of the CDR3 is TGTGCCAGCAGTTCCCAGCGGGGGAGCTCCTACAATGAGCAGTTCTTC.

This chain links TRBV4-2 with TRBJ2-1; 8 nucleotides match TRBD1. Germline values: CDR1 LGHNA, CDR2 YNFKEQ. The CDR3 consists of 15 residues. V lost 0 bases, J lost 5 bases, and 3 bases stayed unmatched. DNA for the CDR3: TGTGCCAGCAGCCAAGACGGACAGGGCGACAATGAGCAGTTCTTC. Protein sequence: CASSQDGQGDNEQFF.

In nucleotides, the CDR3 is TGTGCCAGCAGCTTGACTAGCCTTGGTCAGCCCCAGCATTTT. It is translated as CASSLTSLGQPQHF. The chain uses TRBV11-2 and TRBJ1-5, with D uncertain. V was cut by 3 bases and J by 6 bases, with 12 bases left in between. This CDR3 contains 14 residues. Germline CDR1 is SGHAT and CDR2 is FQNNGV.

The rearrangement links TRBV4-1 to TRBJ2-7; possibly TRBD1 for D (6 bases). Germline CDR1 reads MGHRA; CDR2 reads YSYEKL. CDR3 length: 12 residues. The V end lost 6 bases, the J end lost 6 bases, and 12 bases lay between the germline ends. This chain's CDR3 is CASSNRVGEQYF. The CDR3 DNA follows: TGCGCCAGCAGTAACAGGGTCGGCGAGCAGTACTTC.

The rearrangement uses TRBV4-2 and TRBJ2-5, with 7 bases identical to TRBD1. V shed 4 bases, J shed 5 bases, and the junction held 7 bases outside the gene matches. This CDR3 has 14 residues. The germline V gene has CDR1 LGHNA and CDR2 YNFKEQ. The CDR3 DNA follows: TGTGCCAGCAGCCTCGACAGGGACGGGGAGACCCAGTACTTC. Protein: CASSLDRDGETQYF.

Worth noting for this clone: A much larger clone differs from this one at a single base, so this may be a read error. The rearrangement links TRBV6-2 or TRBV6-3 to TRBJ2-7, with D possibly TRBD2 on 7 matching bases. The CDR3 is made up of 14 amino acids. Germline V gene data show CDR1 as MNHEY and CDR2 as SVGEGT. V lost 4 bases to trimming and J lost 0 bases, with 10 bases between them. The CDR3 sequence is CASSWAGASYEQYF. The CDR3 DNA reads as TGTGCCAGCAGTTGGGCGGGGGCCTCCTACGAGCAGTACTTC.

The V gene is TRBV15, the J gene TRBJ1-5; the D gene is possibly TRBD1 (6 bases). The V end was cut by 4 bases, the J end by 4 bases, with 14 bases between. This CDR3 comprises 15 residues. Per germline, CDR1 LNHNV and CDR2 YYDKDF (reference sequence). The CDR3: CATSKGWQGNQPQHF. The CDR3 DNA reads TGTGCCACCAGCAAAGGGTGGCAGGGGAATCAGCCCCAGCATTTT.

The genes are TRBV28 and TRBJ2-7; D remains ambiguous. V gave up 5 bases and J gave up 0 bases, with 11 bases separating them. The CDR3 covers 14 residues. Germline CDR1 reads MDHEN; CDR2 reads SYDVKM. The CDR3 is CASSQSGYSYEQYF. The CDR3 DNA is TGTGCCAGCAGTCAGTCCGGGTACTCCTACGAGCAGTACTTC.

This chain uses TRBV5-1 with TRBJ2-1, with 8 bases that match TRBD1. The junction had 9 bases not matched to a gene; V was cut back by 4 bases and J by 9 bases. CDR3 length: 14 amino acids. Germline V gene sequence: CDR1 SGHRS, CDR2 YFSETQ. The CDR3 bases are TGCGCCAGCAGCCAACAGACAGGGGCGGTTGAGCAGTTCTTC. Its translation is CASSQQTGAVEQFF. Drawing the rest from reference TRBV5-1 and TRBJ2-1, the complete variable domain is KAGVTQTPRYLIKTRGQQVTLSCSPISGHRSVSWYQQTPGQGLQFLFEYFSETQRNKGNFPGRFSGRQFSNSRSEMNVSTLELGDSALYLCASSQQTGAVEQFFGPGTRLTVL.

CDR3 coding DNA: TGTGCCAGCAGTCCAGCGACAGGGGGCTATAATTCACCCCTCCACTTT. This encodes CASSPATGGYNSPLHF. This chain uses TRBV28 with TRBJ1-6; 9 nucleotides match TRBD1. This CDR3 spans 16 amino acids. CDR1 and CDR2 from the germline V gene are MDHEN and SYDVKM. J lost 3 bases, V lost 5 bases, and 5 bases had no gene match.

The chain joins TRBV4-1 to TRBJ2-5; a possible D gene is TRBD1 (6 bases). Germline loops: CDR1 MGHRA, CDR2 YSYEKL. Trimming removed 1 base from V and 3 bases from J, with 9 bases in between. The CDR3 has 14 amino acids. The CDR3 nucleotides read TGCGCCAGCAGCCAAGTTAGGGGGAAAGAGACCCAGTACTTC. Protein: CASSQVRGKETQYF.

The chain combines TRBV4-1 with TRBJ2-3; 8 bases agree with TRBD2. CDR3 length: 18 amino acids. J was trimmed by 3 bases and V by 0 bases; bases with no gene match: 11. Germline V gene data show CDR1 as MGHRA and CDR2 as YSYEKL. The CDR3 DNA sequence: TGCGCCAGCAGCCAAGATCTGCCGGGGGGGCCAGTGACAGATACGCAGTATTTT. Protein sequence: CASSQDLPGGPVTDTQYF.

This chain uses TRBV7-9 with TRBJ1-1; D perhaps matches TRBD1 (6 bases). In germline, CDR1 is SEHNR, CDR2 FQNEAQ (reference sequence). CDR3 length: 14 amino acids. V was shortened by 0 bases and J by 4 bases, with 9 bases between the two germline ends. CDR3: CASSLAQGGTEAFF. For the CDR3, the DNA is TGTGCCAGCAGCTTAGCACAGGGCGGCACTGAAGCTTTCTTT. The full variable domain, its missing parts supplied by reference TRBV7-9 and TRBJ1-1, is DTGVSQNPRHKITKRGQNVTFRCDPISEHNRLYWYRQTLGQGPEFLTYFQNEAQLEKSRLLSDRFSAERPKGSFSTLEIQRTEQGDSAMYLCASSLAQGGTEAFFGQGTRLTVV.

This sequence joins TRBV6-5 and TRBJ1-2, with TRBD1 matching over 7 bases. CDR1 and CDR2 from the germline V gene are MNHEY and SVGAGI. V lost 6 bases and J lost 8; bases outside the gene matches: 6. The CDR3 contains 12 residues. The CDR3 DNA is TGTGCCAGCAGGCCCGAGGGGGCAGGCTACACCTTC. Translating it yields CASRPEGAGYTF.

The V and J genes are TRBV3-1 (or the pseudogene TRBV3-2) and TRBJ1-1; tentatively, D is TRBD1 (6 bases). The CDR3 has 15 amino acids. Trimming shortened V by 2 bases and J by 4 bases, and 14 bases separated the two germline ends. In germline, CDR1 is LGHDT, CDR2 YNNKEL (reference sequence). CDR3 sequence reads: CASSQTGGGITEAFF. In DNA, the CDR3 is TGTGCCAGCAGCCAAACGGGAGGGGGGATCACTGAAGCTTTCTTT.

The J gene is TRBJ2-3, the V gene TRBV4-1; 9 bases match TRBD2. Germline V gene lookup returns CDR1 MGHRA and CDR2 YSYEKL. Trimming removed 3 bases from V and 6 bases from J; junction bases left unmatched: 13. The CDR3 length is 17 residues. This CDR3 reads CASSQAPLSGGWDTQYF. In DNA form, the CDR3 reads TGCGCCAGCAGCCAGGCCCCTCTAAGCGGGGGGTGGGATACGCAGTATTTT.